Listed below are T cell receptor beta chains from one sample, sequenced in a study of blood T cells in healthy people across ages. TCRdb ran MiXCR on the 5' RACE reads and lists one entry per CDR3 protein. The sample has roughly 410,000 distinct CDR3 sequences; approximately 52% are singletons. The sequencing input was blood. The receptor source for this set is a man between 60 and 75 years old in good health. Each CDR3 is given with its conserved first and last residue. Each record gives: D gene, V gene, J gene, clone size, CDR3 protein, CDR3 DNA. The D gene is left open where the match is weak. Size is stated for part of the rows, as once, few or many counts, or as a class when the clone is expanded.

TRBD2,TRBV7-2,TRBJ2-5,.,CASSFYGGRETQYF,TGTGCCAGCAGCTTTTACGGCGGGAGGGAGACCCAGTACTTC
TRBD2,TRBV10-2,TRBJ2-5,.,CASSGRGRSETQYF,TGCGCCAGCAGTGGCCGCGGGAGAAGCGAGACCCAGTACTTC
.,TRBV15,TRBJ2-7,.,CATSRDKVYEQYF,TGTGCCACCAGCCGGGACAAGGTCTACGAGCAGTACTTC
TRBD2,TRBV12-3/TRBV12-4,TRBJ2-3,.,CASSSKRGGFTDTQYF,TGTGCCAGCAGTTCTAAGCGGGGGGGATTCACAGATACGCAGTATTTT
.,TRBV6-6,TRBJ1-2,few,CASTQSERQGYTF,TGTGCCAGCACTCAATCGGAGAGACAGGGCTACACCTTC
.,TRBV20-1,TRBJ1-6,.,CSPSRGGRSGSPLHF,TGCAGTCCATCTAGGGGCGGAAGGTCTGGATCACCCCTCCACTTT
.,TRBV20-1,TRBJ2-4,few,CSAREIRHFGDIQYF,TGCAGTGCTAGAGAAATCCGCCACTTTGGGGACATTCAGTACTTC
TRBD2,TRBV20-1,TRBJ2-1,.,CSARDASGKGGYNEQFF,TGCAGTGCTAGAGACGCTAGCGGCAAGGGCGGCTACAATGAGCAGTTCTTC
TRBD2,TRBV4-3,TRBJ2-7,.,CASSQDDPGTTYYEQYF,TGCGCCAGCAGCCAAGACGATCCCGGGACTACCTATTACGAGCAGTACTTC
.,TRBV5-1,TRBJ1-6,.,CASSPSATSGGYSPLHF,TGCGCCAGCAGCCCGAGCGCTACCTCGGGGGGATATTCACCCCTCCACTTT
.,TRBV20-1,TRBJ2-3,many,CSARDPPRGTDTQYF,TGCAGTGCTAGAGACCCCCCACGGGGGACCGATACGCAGTATTTT
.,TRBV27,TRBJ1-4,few,CASSFGRGGEKLFF,TGTGCCAGCAGTTTCGGGCGGGGAGGTGAAAAACTGTTTTTT
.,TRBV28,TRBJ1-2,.,CASSPPAYGYTF,TGTGCCAGCAGTCCCCCAGCTTATGGCTACACCTTC
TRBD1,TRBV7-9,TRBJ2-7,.,CASSLGGQGAFYEQYF,TGTGCCAGCAGCTTAGGGGGACAGGGGGCTTTCTACGAGCAGTACTTC
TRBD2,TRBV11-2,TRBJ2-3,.,CASSLRASGGTSTDTQYF,TGTGCCAGCAGCTTACGTGCTAGCGGGGGGACTAGCACAGATACGCAGTATTTT
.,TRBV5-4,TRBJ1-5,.,CASSLAGANQPQHF,TGTGCCAGCAGCTTGGCAGGGGCAAATCAGCCCCAGCATTTT
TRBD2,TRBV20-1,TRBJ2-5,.,CSARGDYEETQYF,TGCAGTGCCCGGGGGGACTATGAAGAGACCCAGTACTTC
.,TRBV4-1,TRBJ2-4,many,CASSQGWGLAKNIQYF,TGCGCCAGCAGCCAAGGCTGGGGGCTGGCCAAAAACATTCAGTACTTC
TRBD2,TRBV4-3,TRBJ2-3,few,CASSLGEGTQYF,TGCGCCAGCAGCCTGGGGGAGGGGACGCAGTATTTT
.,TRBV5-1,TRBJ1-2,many,CASSSGTNYGYTF,TGCGCCAGCAGCTCGGGAACTAACTATGGCTACACCTTC
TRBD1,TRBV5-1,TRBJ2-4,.,CASSLLGGTGGVKNIQYF,TGCGCCAGCAGCTTGCTCGGTGGGACAGGGGGGGTCAAAAACATTCAGTACTTC
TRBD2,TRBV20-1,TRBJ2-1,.,CSAYGTSGLSYNEQFF,TGCAGTGCTTACGGGACTAGCGGGCTATCCTACAATGAGCAGTTCTTC
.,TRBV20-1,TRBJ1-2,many,CSARDGLRGGYTF,TGCAGTGCTAGAGACGGGCTAAGGGGTGGCTACACCTTC
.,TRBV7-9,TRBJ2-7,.,CASSLDAMIDEQYF,TGTGCCAGCAGCTTGGACGCTATGATCGACGAGCAGTACTTC
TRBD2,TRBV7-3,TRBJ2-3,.,CASTSSGRAGDTQYF,TGTGCCAGCACCAGTAGCGGGAGGGCCGGAGATACGCAGTATTTT
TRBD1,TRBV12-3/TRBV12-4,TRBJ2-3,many,CASSFAPGQGGDTQYF,TGTGCCAGCAGTTTCGCCCCTGGACAGGGGGGGGATACGCAGTATTTT
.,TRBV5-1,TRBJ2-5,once,CASRVRVQETQYF,TGCGCCAGCAGGGTCAGGGTCCAAGAGACCCAGTACTTC
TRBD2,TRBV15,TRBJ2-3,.,CATGGVADTQYF,TGTGCCACCGGGGGGGTGGCAGATACGCAGTATTTT
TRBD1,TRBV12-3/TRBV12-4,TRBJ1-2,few,CASSLGTANLYGYTF,TGTGCCAGCAGTTTGGGGACAGCCAACCTCTATGGCTACACCTTC
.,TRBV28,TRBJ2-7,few,CASSPDSRLEQYF,TGTGCCAGCAGTCCCGACAGCAGGCTCGAGCAGTACTTC
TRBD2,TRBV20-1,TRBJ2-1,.,CSAREGTRWGNEQFF,TGCAGTGCTAGAGAGGGGACTAGATGGGGCAATGAGCAGTTCTTC
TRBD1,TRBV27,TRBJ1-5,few,CASSSGGGPQHF,TGTGCCAGCAGCTCAGGGGGAGGGCCCCAGCATTTT
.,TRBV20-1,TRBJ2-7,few,CSARSGTYEQYF,TGCAGTGCTCGCAGCGGCACCTACGAGCAGTACTTC
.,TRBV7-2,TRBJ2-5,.,CASSVGVQSQETQYF,TGTGCCAGCAGCGTAGGAGTACAGAGTCAAGAGACCCAGTACTTC
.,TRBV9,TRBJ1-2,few,CASSVRGLYGYTF,TGTGCCAGCAGCGTGCGGGGACTCTATGGCTACACCTTC
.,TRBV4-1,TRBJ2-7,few,CASSQGGFGSEQYF,TGCGCCAGCAGCCAAGGGGGGTTTGGTAGCGAGCAGTACTTC
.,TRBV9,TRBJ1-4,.,CASSAHLGEKLFF,TGTGCCAGCAGCGCACACCTCGGGGAAAAACTGTTTTTT
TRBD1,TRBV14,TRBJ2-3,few,CASSQGDRAYTDTQYF,TGTGCCAGCAGCCAAGGGGACAGAGCTTACACAGATACGCAGTATTTT
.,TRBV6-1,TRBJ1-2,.,CASSESWSSNCGYTF,TGTGCCAGCAGTGAAAGCTGGAGCAGCAACTGTGGCTACACCTTC
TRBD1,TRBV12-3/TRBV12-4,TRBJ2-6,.,CASRRDSAYSGANVLTF,TGTGCCAGCAGACGGGACAGTGCTTACTCTGGGGCCAACGTCCTGACTTTC
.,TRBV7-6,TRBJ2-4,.,CASSLGWSGLAKNIQYF,TGTGCCAGCAGCTTAGGGTGGTCGGGTCTAGCCAAAAACATTCAGTACTTC
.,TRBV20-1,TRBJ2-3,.,CSARDLGASTDTQYF,TGCAGTGCTAGAGACCTCGGGGCTAGCACAGATACGCAGTATTTT
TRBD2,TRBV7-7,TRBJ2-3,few,CASSPGLGADTQYF,TGTGCTAGCAGCCCGGGACTAGGGGCAGATACGCAGTATTTT
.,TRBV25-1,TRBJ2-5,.,CASSEGPQGTQYF,TGTGCCAGCAGTGAGGGACCCCAAGGGACCCAGTACTTC
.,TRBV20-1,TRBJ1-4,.,CSARLDSEKLFF,TGCAGTGCTAGACTGGACAGTGAAAAACTGTTTTTT
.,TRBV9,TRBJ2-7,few,CASSPRLNSYEQYF,TGTGCCAGCAGCCCCCGGCTGAACTCCTACGAGCAGTACTTC
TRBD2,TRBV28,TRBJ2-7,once,CASRLGLASYEQYF,TGTGCCAGCAGACTCGGACTAGCGTCGTACGAGCAGTACTTC
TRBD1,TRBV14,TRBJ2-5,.,CASSQVFSGTGRPGEQYF,TGTGCCAGCAGCCAAGTATTTTCCGGGACAGGGAGGCCCGGTGAGCAGTACTTC
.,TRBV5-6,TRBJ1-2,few,CASNRWQFYGYTF,TGTGCCAGCAACCGGTGGCAGTTCTATGGCTACACCTTC
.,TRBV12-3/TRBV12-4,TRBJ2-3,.,CASSPQVRGTDTQYF,TGTGCCAGCAGCCCACAGGTCAGGGGCACAGATACGCAGTATTTT
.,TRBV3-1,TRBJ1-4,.,CASSQEVGRAANEKLFF,TGTGCCAGCAGCCAAGAGGTGGGGCGCGCGGCTAATGAAAAACTGTTTTTT